The 6 T cell receptor beta chains in this list originate from one sample, sequenced in a study of molecular identifiers for immune sequencing clone quantification. TCRdb used MiXCR to reprocess the PCR reads, holding one entry per CDR3 protein. The data contain 460,000 or so distinct CDR3 sequences, 20% to 25% of them seen just once; the ten biggest clones take up about 0.84%. The material sequenced was naive CD8+ T cells from blood, with Jurkat cell RNA spiked in. The subset: FACS-sorted CD8+CD4-CCR7+CD45RA+ naive T cells. These receptor sequences come from a human donor in good health. Some libraries in this study had Jurkat cell RNA spiked in.

The chain joins TRBV12-3 or TRBV12-4 to TRBJ1-4, with D possibly being TRBD1 (5 bases). This CDR3 has 15 residues. Trimming cost V 3 bases and J 8 bases, with 16 bases left between them. The CDR3 region is CASSLVGPRGEKLFF. The CDR3 region has the DNA TGTGCCAGCAGTTTGGTGGGACCCCGGGGAGAAAAACTGTTTTTT.

The rearrangement joins TRBV14 to TRBJ2-7, with 8 bases that match TRBD2. The ends lost 4 bases at V and 3 bases at J; junction bases unmatched: 11. This CDR3 comprises 16 residues. Per germline, CDR1 SGHDN and CDR2 FVKESK. The CDR3 is CASSPAESGSIYEQYF. CDR3 nucleotide sequence: TGTGCCAGCAGCCCAGCTGAAAGCGGGAGCATCTACGAGCAGTACTTC.

V gene TRBV11-2 combines with J gene TRBJ2-2, with D tentatively TRBD2 (6 bases). The CDR3 has 17 amino acids. Germline CDR1 SGHAT, CDR2 FQNNGV. Trimming shortened V by 1 base and J by 0 bases, and 12 bases separated the two germline ends. The CDR3 region has the DNA TGTGCCAGCAGCTTAGTGGGACTTGGCGCGAACACCGGGGAGCTGTTTTTT. Translated, it gives CASSLVGLGANTGELFF. Together with reference TRBV11-2 and TRBJ2-2, the CDR3 gives the full variable domain: EAGVAQSPRYKIIEKRQSVAFWCNPISGHATLYWYQQILGQGPKLLIQFQNNGVVDDSQLPKDRFSAERLKGVDSTLKIQPAKLEDSAVYLCASSLVGLGANTGELFFGEGSRLTVL.

This clonotype was recorded many times. This chain links TRBV4-1 with TRBJ1-4; 8 bases align to TRBD1. Germline lookup yields CDR1 MGHRA and CDR2 YSYEKL. This CDR3 has 12 amino acids. V lost 8 bases and J lost 7; bases outside the gene matches: 3. The CDR3 sequence is CASADRGEKLFF. CDR3 bases: TGCGCCAGCGCCGACAGGGGTGAAAAACTGTTTTTT.

At least ten counts were recorded for this clonotype. The rearrangement uses TRBV5-1 and TRBJ2-3; TRBD2 matches at 7 bases. Per the germline V gene, CDR1 is SGHRS and CDR2 is YFSETQ. V was pared by 4 bases and J by 0 bases, with 11 bases of the junction left unmatched. The CDR3 has 17 residues. The DNA for the CDR3 is TGCGCCAGCAGCCTGAAAACTAGCGACGTTAGCACAGATACGCAGTATTTT. Protein product: CASSLKTSDVSTDTQYF.

This clonotype was observed many times. The J gene is TRBJ2-7, the V gene TRBV20-1; perhaps TRBD2 as D (5 bases). V shed 3 bases and J shed 4 bases, with 16 bases lying between them. CDR3 length equals 14 residues. Per the germline V gene, CDR1 is DFQATT and CDR2 is SNEGSKA (reference sequence). CDR3 bases: TGCAGTGCTAGTTACGGTTCGGGGTGGTACGAGCAGTACTTC. This gives the protein CSASYGSGWYEQYF.